This TCR beta chain stems from a study of CD8+ T cells in alopecia areata. In the study overall: Patients given treatment had severity scored by the percentage of scalp area affected.

Treatment noted: oral pan-JAK inhibitor, 5-10 mg twice daily. This clone was recorded only once. The CDR3 is made up of 17 amino acids. V was cut by 0 bases and J by 3 bases, with 18 bases left in between. Germline values: CDR1 MGHRA, CDR2 YSYEKL. Reverse transcribed after extraction, RNA yielded cDNA as the sequencing template. Generated by immunoSEQ multiplex PCR, the TCRdb table keeps only in-frame clones and is missing some. The sample contains under 150,000 clones, approximately 51% of which appear only once. This clonotype originated in a human donor with alopecia areata. V gene TRBV4-1 combines with J gene TRBJ2-7; D is unclear. This specimen consisted of CD4+ T cells sorted from blood, obtained at week 24, from a patient treated with tofacitinib. CDR3 nucleotides: TGCGCCAGCAGCCAAGAATTTGGCACAGCATACTTCTACGAGCAGTACTTC. It translates to CASSQEFGTAYFYEQYF.